This T cell receptor beta chain was captured in a study of identical twins (dated by TCRdb to the mid-2010s). General notes on the study: To test whether fetal clonotypes persist, this study deep-sequenced TCR alpha and beta repertoires from monozygotic twins, from unrelated adults of various ages, and from cord blood. Replicate twin experiments were performed at different times using different library preparation protocols to rule out contamination. The research as a whole found: Zero-insertion analyses could be partly confounded by invariant T cells such as MAIT and iNKT, although diverse VJ usage argued against such confounding for most clonotypes. Abundant cord blood beta clonotypes had fewer insertions, young adult naive repertoires showed a similar but weaker trend, and memory repertoires showed no such trend. Recombination models systematically underestimated out-of-frame TCR alpha sharing in monozygotic twins but agreed with sharing between unrelated individuals. Because the same donors could not be followed over many years, conclusions were based on cross-sectional statistical analysis. In beta out-of-frame sequences, excess twin sharing was weaker, because having fewer shared sequences lowered the signal-to-noise ratio. Compared with coincidental sharing between unrelated individuals, out-of-frame TCR alpha sequences shared between twins had an excess of sequences with low generation probability.

Preparation of the library involved 5' RACE. These reads were obtained on an Illumina HiSeq 2000. A universal primer binding site was added through template switching, and the final cDNA carried a unique molecular identifier so that TCR cDNA molecules could be counted accurately. First-strand cDNA for TCR alpha and beta chains was synthesized from specific primers in the conserved constant-segment region. To control for contamination, every cDNA library carried two barcodes: a SMART-Mk sample barcode plus Illumina barcodes. TruSeq adapter sequences, together with Illumina sample barcodes, were added in two successive PCR steps. The Illumina HiSeq platform was used with custom primers to sequence TCR alpha and beta cDNA libraries. The original methods were these. MiGEC processed the raw reads to extract unique molecular identifiers, while MiXCR was used to determine the CDR3 positions. Recombination models were inferred per individual with the repgenHMM and IGoR tools using an EM algorithm. Shared clonotypes were analyzed with the tcR package in R, and sharing was normalized by the product of cloneset sizes. Out-of-frame nonproductive sequences were analyzed to study raw recombination free of thymic and clonal selection effects. The public reads were reprocessed in TCRdb via fastp at Q25 and MiXCR, keeping in-frame beta chains. Duplicate CDR3 protein sequences are folded into a single record with the most common DNA and genes. It is TCRdb's table, rather than the study itself, that gives the V and J calls and clone size. The sample includes about 900,000 distinct CDR3 sequences, with roughly an eighth observed a single time. The top ten clonotypes cover under 2% of the sample.

This clonotype turned up a few times. Its antigen is unknown. The input lacks base qualities; no much larger clone sits a single base away. Every donor in the study was a healthy Caucasian. Three pairs of female monozygotic twins, all aged about 18 to 29 years, were included in the twin cohort. The RNA used for TCR libraries was isolated from peripheral blood mononuclear cells. These same data were also listed under a study on yellow fever vaccine responses in identical twins. That second publication adds: According to the authors, the vaccine-induced T cell response in identical twins seemed to be partly convergent and partly specific to each individual. In the study, vaccine-responding T cell clones were precisely tracked in identical twins.

The sequence was collected from a woman aged 18 to 35 in good health. The sequencing sample was made of PBMCs.

The encoded CDR3 is CASRSPGLASHEQYF. The DNA is as follows: TGTGCCAGCAGATCTCCGGGACTAGCTTCCCACGAGCAGTACTTC. The sequence is built from TRBV6-1 and TRBJ2-7, and TRBD2 matches 9 of the central bases. V is cut back by 6 bases and J by 5 bases, with 11 bases in the junction unmatched. From a lookup of the germline V gene, CDR1 and CDR2 are MNHNS and SASEGT. The CDR3 sequence holds 15 residues, the cysteine and phenylalanine included. Here the CDR3 DNA is all that survives: 45 bases in frame from base 1.